The 22 T cell receptor beta chains below were found in one sample sequenced in a study of low-dose radiotherapy and immunotherapy resistance in tumors. Sample time point: before trial treatment. First-strand cDNA used TRAV- and TRBV-specific primers, covering alpha and beta chains. Using a constant-region primer together with a V-primer adapter, TCRs were subjected to 15 to 25 PCR cycles of amplification. MiXCR, run by TCRdb on the reads, gives a single entry per CDR3 protein. The repertoire holds around 79,000 distinct CDR3 sequences, with around 18% as singletons. The sequences come from PBMCs, collected before treatment. The receptors come from a male donor with prostate cancer.

There are many counts of this clonotype. This chain joins TRBV19 and TRBJ2-2; TRBD1 matches 8 bases. The CDR3 totals 15 residues. J gave up 5 bases and V 5 bases, and 7 bases lay outside the gene matches. Germline CDR1 is LNHDA and CDR2 is SQIVND (reference sequence). CDR3 sequence reads: CASSQGARRTGELFF. For the CDR3, the DNA is TGTGCCAGTAGTCAGGGGGCTCGACGGACCGGGGAGCTGTTTTTT.

This clonotype has more than one count but fewer than ten. The chain carries TRBV9 and TRBJ1-1, with D hard to call. The CDR3 runs to 15 residues. CDR1 is SGDLS, CDR2 YYNGEE, per germline. Trimming shortened V by 0 bases and J by 3 bases, and 12 bases separated the two germline ends. This chain's CDR3 is CASSVAPQFDTEAFF. As DNA, the CDR3 is TGTGCCAGCAGCGTAGCCCCGCAATTCGACACTGAAGCTTTCTTT.

This clonotype was recorded many times. The V and J genes are TRBV20-1 and TRBJ1-6, with TRBD1 matching 7 bases. J gave up 2 bases and V 1 base, and 2 bases lay outside the gene matches. CDR3 length equals 15 residues. Germline V gene data show CDR1 as DFQATT and CDR2 as SNEGSKA (reference sequence). DNA of the CDR3: TGCAGTGCTAGAGGACAGGGAACCTATAATTCACCCCTCCACTTT. Translated: CSARGQGTYNSPLHF.

This clonotype was counted ten times or more. The chain has TRBV19 and TRBJ2-2; D is perhaps TRBD1 (5 bases). The germline CDR1 and CDR2 sequences are LNHDA and SQIVND (reference sequence). Between the trimmed V and J ends, which lost 5 bases and 6 bases, there was a span of 10 bases. CDR3 length equals 13 residues. The CDR3 bases are TGTGCCAGTAGTCTCTCAGGGTCCGGGGAGCTGTTTTTT. Its translation: CASSLSGSGELFF.

This clonotype has only one observation. A read error likely explains this, since a far larger clone differs by one base. This chain connects TRBV6-5 to TRBJ1-1; D possibly corresponds to TRBD1 (6 bases). V lost 7 bases, J lost 5 bases, and 17 bases lay in between. CDR1 MNHEY and CDR2 SVGAGI come from the germline V gene. The CDR3 runs to 14 residues. The CDR3 coding sequence is TGTGCCAGCAATCCAGGCGGGACACCAACTGAAGCTTTCTTT. This sequence encodes CASNPGGTPTEAFF.

As regards this clonotype: The CDR3 end shows no conserved phenylalanine or tryptophan, and so a read error is likely. The chain uses TRBV11-1 and TRBJ2-5; 9 bases match TRBD1. The CDR3 runs 14 residues. The V segment lost 5 bases and the J segment 4 bases; nucleotides outside the gene matches: 5. Germline V gives CDR1 SGHAT, CDR2 FQDESV (reference sequence). The CDR3 region has the DNA TGTGCCAGCAGCATGGACAGGGGTGGAGAGACCCAGTACATC. Its protein product is CASSMDRGGETQYI.

This clonotype was recorded many times. The J gene is TRBJ2-7, the V gene TRBV7-9; 7 bases map to TRBD1. The V gene's germline CDR1 is SEHNR and CDR2 FQNEAQ (reference sequence). The CDR3 runs 13 residues. V was clipped by 4 bases and J by 3 bases; unmatched bases: 3. The CDR3 DNA reads TGTGCCAGCAGCTCTCGGGACAGCTACGAGCAGTACTTC. Translation: CASSSRDSYEQYF.

This clonotype was counted only a few times. The V call is TRBV6-2 or TRBV6-3, the J call TRBJ2-1; D is unclear. Germline V lookup: CDR1 MNHEY, CDR2 SVGEGT. The CDR3 runs to 12 residues. Trimming cost V 2 bases and J 12 bases, with 11 bases left between them. The CDR3 here is CASSYAKMGQFF. The DNA for the CDR3 is TGTGCCAGCAGTTACGCGAAGATGGGGCAGTTCTTC.

This clonotype was observed a few times. The CDR3 DNA is TGTGCCAGGGAAACCGGGACTTTTCTCTGTCACTCCTACAATGAGCAGTTCTTC. This gives the protein CARETGTFLCHSYNEQFF. This rearrangement joins TRBV9 to TRBJ2-1; D might be TRBD2 (6 bases). The CDR3 is made up of 18 amino acids. Germline CDR1 is SGDLS and CDR2 is YYNGEE. V was cut by 8 bases and J by 0 bases, with 24 bases left in between.

This clonotype was picked up many times. The chain joins TRBV27 to TRBJ2-1; TRBD1 matches at 8 bases. The J segment lost 2 bases and the V segment lost 8 bases, leaving 5 bases of the junction unmatched. The CDR3 contains 14 residues. From germline, CDR1 is MNHEY and CDR2 SMNVEV (reference sequence). CDR3 loop: CASPGTGTYNEQFF. Written as DNA, the CDR3 is TGTGCCAGCCCTGGGACAGGCACCTACAATGAGCAGTTCTTC.

This clonotype was picked up many times. The V call is TRBV5-6, the J call TRBJ2-1; 7 bases are a match to TRBD1. This CDR3 comprises 16 residues. CDR1 and CDR2 (germline): SGHDT, YYEEEE. The junction had 13 bases not matched to a gene; V was cut back by 3 bases and J by 7 bases. In DNA form, the CDR3 reads TGTGCCAGCAGCTCGGCGACAGGGTGGTCGGGGAATGAGCAGTTCTTC. Protein product: CASSSATGWSGNEQFF.

Ten or more counts support this clonotype. The chain is built from TRBV7-9 and TRBJ2-5, with TRBD2 matching over 7 bases. J lost 5 bases, V lost 4 bases, and 4 bases had no gene match. This CDR3 comprises 13 residues. CDR1 and CDR2 from the germline V gene are SEHNR and FQNEAQ (reference sequence). CDR3 loop: CASSSEAGETQYF. The CDR3, as DNA: TGTGCCAGCAGCTCCGAAGCGGGGGAGACCCAGTACTTC.

The chain is built from TRBV3-1 and TRBJ2-3; no clear D. In germline, CDR1 is LGHDT, CDR2 YNNKEL (reference sequence). The CDR3 is made up of 13 amino acids. V was trimmed by 5 bases and J by 0 bases, leaving 6 bases between them. The CDR3 region is CASSKESTDTQYF. CDR3 DNA: TGTGCCAGCAGCAAGGAGAGCACAGATACGCAGTATTTT.

The table lists this clonotype with many counts. This chain links TRBV20-1 with TRBJ1-2; 7 nucleotides agree with TRBD1. This CDR3 comprises 14 residues. Germline-derived CDR1 and CDR2 are DFQATT and SNEGSKA (reference sequence). The trim removed 6 bases at V and 5 bases at J, leaving 12 bases unmatched. The CDR3 protein is CSAPDRSSLYGYTF. DNA of the CDR3: TGCAGTGCGCCGGACAGGAGTTCCCTTTATGGCTACACCTTC.

The chain combines TRBV6-8 with TRBJ1-2; the match to TRBD1 covers 8 bases. V shed 5 bases, J shed 8 bases, and the junction held 13 bases outside the gene matches. Germline-derived CDR1 and CDR2 are MNHGY and SAAAGT. CDR3 length: 15 amino acids. This chain's CDR3 is CASSPPPDRGSGYTF. CDR3 in DNA: TGTGCCAGCAGTCCACCACCCGACAGGGGAAGCGGCTACACCTTC.

Ten or more counts support this clonotype. The gene calls are TRBV3-1 and TRBJ2-7, with 7 bases matching TRBD1. The CDR3 is 15 amino acids. CDR1 LGHDT and CDR2 YNNKEL come from the germline V gene (reference sequence). After removal of 0 bases from V and 4 bases from J, the junction contained 6 bases not matched to a gene. This chain's CDR3 is CASSQDFRQGYEQYF. CDR3 coding DNA: TGTGCCAGCAGCCAAGATTTCCGACAGGGTTACGAGCAGTACTTC.

In this sample, this clonotype turned up many times. This chain uses TRBV7-2 with TRBJ1-6; 11 nucleotides agree with TRBD1. The germline V gene encodes CDR1 SGHTA and CDR2 FQGNSA. The trim removed 5 bases at V and 6 bases at J, leaving 9 bases unmatched. The CDR3 totals 17 residues. The DNA of the CDR3 is TGTGCCAGCAGCCCAAGGACAGGGGGCCTCAGTAATTCACCCCTCCACTTT. Amino acid sequence: CASSPRTGGLSNSPLHF.

This chain connects TRBV18 to TRBJ1-1, with TRBD1 as a possible D gene (6 bases). Germline V lookup: CDR1 KGHSH, CDR2 LQKENI. V lost 8 bases and J 0 bases, leaving 16 bases between the germline ends. This CDR3 has 15 amino acids. The CDR3 is CASLNAGALNTEAFF. The CDR3 nucleotides read TGTGCCAGCCTTAATGCAGGGGCTCTGAACACTGAAGCTTTCTTT.

The sample holds many counts of this clonotype. This sequence joins TRBV12-3 or TRBV12-4 and TRBJ2-2, with 7 bases fitting TRBD1. V was pared by 5 bases and J by 2 bases, with 5 bases of the junction left unmatched. The CDR3 length is 15 residues. The CDR3 DNA reads TGTGCCAGCAGTAAGACAGGGCGTAACACCGGGGAGCTGTTTTTT. This codes for CASSKTGRNTGELFF.

By proportion, this clonotype is medium-sized (0.01 to 0.1%). The DNA for the CDR3 is TGTGCCAGCAGTGAACTAGCGGGGGCCGTGGTGGGTTTCTTC. Its protein product is CASSELAGAVVGFF. The chain recombines TRBV2 with TRBJ2-1, with 10 bases that match TRBD2. Germline V lookup: CDR1 SNHLY, CDR2 FYNNEI. The CDR3 is 14 amino acids. J lost 16 bases, V lost 2 bases, and 11 bases had no gene match.

This clonotype was observed many times. The CDR3 DNA follows: TGCGCCAGCAGCCAAGATCACGTATATGGCTACACCTTC. Protein product: CASSQDHVYGYTF. V and J are TRBV4-3 and TRBJ1-2; D is ambiguous. CDR3 length: 13 amino acids. Trimming removed 0 bases from V and 5 bases from J, with 7 bases in between. Germline CDR1 LGHNA, CDR2 YSLEER.

This chain uses TRBV6-2 or TRBV6-3 with TRBJ2-2; D is undetermined. CDR1 and CDR2 (germline): MNHEY, SVGEGT. The CDR3 runs to 16 residues. Trimming took 5 bases from V and 2 from J, leaving 15 bases between them. The CDR3 reads CASSEAWAVNTGELFF. In DNA, the CDR3 is TGTGCCAGCAGTGAAGCGTGGGCTGTTAACACCGGGGAGCTGTTTTTT.